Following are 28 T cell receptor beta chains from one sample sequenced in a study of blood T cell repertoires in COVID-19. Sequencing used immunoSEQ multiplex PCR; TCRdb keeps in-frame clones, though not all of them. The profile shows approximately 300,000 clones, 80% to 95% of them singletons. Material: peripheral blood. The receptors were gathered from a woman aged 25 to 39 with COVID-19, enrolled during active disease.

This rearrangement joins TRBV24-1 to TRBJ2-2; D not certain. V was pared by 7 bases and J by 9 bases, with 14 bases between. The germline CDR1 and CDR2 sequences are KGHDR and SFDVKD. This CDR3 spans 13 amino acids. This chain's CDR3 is CATSNAQLRELFF. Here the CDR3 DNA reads TGTGCCACCAGCAACGCCCAGTTACGGGAGCTGTTTTTT.

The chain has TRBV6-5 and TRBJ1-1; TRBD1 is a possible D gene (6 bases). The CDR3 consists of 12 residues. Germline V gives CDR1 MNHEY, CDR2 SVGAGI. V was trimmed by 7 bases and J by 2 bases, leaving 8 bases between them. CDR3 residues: CASKGVNTEAFF. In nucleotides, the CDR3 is TGTGCCAGCAAGGGGGTCAACACTGAAGCTTTCTTT.

The CDR3 protein is CASSELRAGYTF. CDR3 sequence (DNA): TGCGCCAGCAGTGAGTTGCGGGCTGGCTACACCTTC. V usage is TRBV10-2 and J usage is TRBJ1-2; D is unclear. Germline assignment: CDR1 WSHSY and CDR2 SAAADI. CDR3 size: 12 residues. Trimming left V 1 base short and J 7 bases short, with 7 bases between.

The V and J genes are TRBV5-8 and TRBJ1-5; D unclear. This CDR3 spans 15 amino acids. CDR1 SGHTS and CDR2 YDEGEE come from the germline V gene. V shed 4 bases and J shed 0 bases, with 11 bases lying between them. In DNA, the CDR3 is TGTGCCAGCAGCGAGTGGCGGGCTAGCAATCAGCCCCAGCATTTT. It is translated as CASSEWRASNQPQHF.

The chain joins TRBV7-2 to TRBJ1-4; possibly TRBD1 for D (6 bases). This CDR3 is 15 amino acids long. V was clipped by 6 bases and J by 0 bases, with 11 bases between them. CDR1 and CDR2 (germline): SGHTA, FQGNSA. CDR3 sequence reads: CASSQDRSTNEKLFF. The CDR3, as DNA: TGTGCCAGCAGTCAAGACAGGTCAACTAATGAAAAACTGTTTTTT.

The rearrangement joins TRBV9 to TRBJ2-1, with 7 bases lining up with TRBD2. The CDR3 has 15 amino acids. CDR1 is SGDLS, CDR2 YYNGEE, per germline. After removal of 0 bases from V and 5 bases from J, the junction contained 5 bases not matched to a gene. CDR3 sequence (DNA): TGTGCCAGCAGCGTAGACCCTAGCGGCAACAATGAGCAGTTCTTC. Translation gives CASSVDPSGNNEQFF. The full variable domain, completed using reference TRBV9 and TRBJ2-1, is DSGVTQTPKHLITATGQRVTLRCSPRSGDLSVYWYQQSLDQGLQFLIQYYNGEERAKGNILERFSAQQFPDLHSELNLSSLELGDSALYFCASSVDPSGNNEQFFGPGTRLTVL.

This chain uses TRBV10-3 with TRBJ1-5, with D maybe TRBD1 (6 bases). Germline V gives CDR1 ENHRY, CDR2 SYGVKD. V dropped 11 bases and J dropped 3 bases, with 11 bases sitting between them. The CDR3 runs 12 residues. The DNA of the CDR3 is TGTGCCGTACAGGGCTCCAATCAGCCCCAGCATTTT. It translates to CAVQGSNQPQHF.

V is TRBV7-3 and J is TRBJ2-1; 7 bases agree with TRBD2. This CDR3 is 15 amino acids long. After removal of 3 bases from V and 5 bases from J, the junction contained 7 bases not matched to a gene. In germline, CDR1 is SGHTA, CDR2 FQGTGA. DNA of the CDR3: TGTGCCAGCAGCTTTGGGGGAGGGAGGGACAATGAGCAGTTCTTC. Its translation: CASSFGGGRDNEQFF.

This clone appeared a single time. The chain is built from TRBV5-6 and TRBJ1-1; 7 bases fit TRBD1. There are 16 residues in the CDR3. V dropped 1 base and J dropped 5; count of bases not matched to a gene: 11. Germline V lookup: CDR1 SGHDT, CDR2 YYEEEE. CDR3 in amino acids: CASSLNGEGAGTEAFF. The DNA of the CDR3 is TGTGCCAGCAGCTTGAACGGAGAGGGGGCGGGGACTGAAGCTTTCTTT.

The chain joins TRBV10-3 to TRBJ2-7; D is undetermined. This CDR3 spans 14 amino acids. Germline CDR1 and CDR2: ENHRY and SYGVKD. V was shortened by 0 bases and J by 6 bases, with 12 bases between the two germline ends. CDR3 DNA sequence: TGTGCCATCAGTGAGTCACCCGGTACTACCGAGCAGTACTTC. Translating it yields CAISESPGTTEQYF.

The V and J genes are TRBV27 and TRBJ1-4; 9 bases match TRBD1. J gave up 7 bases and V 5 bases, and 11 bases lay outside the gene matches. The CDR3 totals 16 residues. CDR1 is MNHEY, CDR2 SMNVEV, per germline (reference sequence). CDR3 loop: CASSLSGQGSFEKLFF. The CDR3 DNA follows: TGTGCCAGCAGTCTAAGTGGACAGGGGTCATTTGAAAAACTGTTTTTT.

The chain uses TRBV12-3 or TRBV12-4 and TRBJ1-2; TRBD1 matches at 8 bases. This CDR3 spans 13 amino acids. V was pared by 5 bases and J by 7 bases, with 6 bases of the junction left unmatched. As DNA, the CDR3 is TGTGCCAGCAGTCTAACAGGGGGAAGTGGCTACACCTTC. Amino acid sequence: CASSLTGGSGYTF.

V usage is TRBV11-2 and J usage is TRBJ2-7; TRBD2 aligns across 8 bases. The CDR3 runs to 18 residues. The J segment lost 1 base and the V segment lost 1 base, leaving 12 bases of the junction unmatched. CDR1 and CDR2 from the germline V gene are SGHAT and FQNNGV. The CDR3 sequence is CASSLGRLLAALSYEQYF. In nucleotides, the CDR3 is TGTGCCAGCAGCTTAGGCCGCTTACTAGCGGCCCTTTCCTACGAGCAGTACTTC.

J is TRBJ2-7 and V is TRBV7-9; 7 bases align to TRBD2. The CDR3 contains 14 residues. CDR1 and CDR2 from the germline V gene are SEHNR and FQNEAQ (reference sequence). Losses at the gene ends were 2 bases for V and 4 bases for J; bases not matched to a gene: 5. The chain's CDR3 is CASSLSISGYEQYF. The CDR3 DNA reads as TGTGCCAGCAGCTTAAGTATTAGCGGGTACGAGCAGTACTTC.

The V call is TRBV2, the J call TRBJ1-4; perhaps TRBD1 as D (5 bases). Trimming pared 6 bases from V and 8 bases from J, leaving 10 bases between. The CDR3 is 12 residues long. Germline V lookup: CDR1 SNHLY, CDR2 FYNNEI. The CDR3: CASSQGTEKLFF. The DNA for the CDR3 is TGTGCCAGCAGCCAGGGAACAGAAAAACTGTTTTTT.

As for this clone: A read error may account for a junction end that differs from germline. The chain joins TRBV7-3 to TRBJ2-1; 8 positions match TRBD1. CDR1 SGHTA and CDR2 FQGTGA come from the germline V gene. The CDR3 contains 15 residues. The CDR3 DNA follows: TGTGCCAGCAGTTTAAGCCGGACAGGGAATGGTGAGCAGTTCTTC. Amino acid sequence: CASSLSRTGNGEQFF.

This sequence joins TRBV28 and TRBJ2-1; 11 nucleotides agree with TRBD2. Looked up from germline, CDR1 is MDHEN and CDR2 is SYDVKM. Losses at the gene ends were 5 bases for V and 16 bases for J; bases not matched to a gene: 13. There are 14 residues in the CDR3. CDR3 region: CASSPLAGGGNEFF. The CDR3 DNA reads TGTGCCAGCAGTCCGCTAGCGGGGGGCGGTAATGAATTCTTC.

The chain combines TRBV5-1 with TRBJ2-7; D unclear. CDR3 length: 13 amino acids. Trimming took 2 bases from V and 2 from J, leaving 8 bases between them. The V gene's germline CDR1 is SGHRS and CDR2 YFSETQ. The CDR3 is CASSFDLPYEQYF. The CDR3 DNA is TGCGCCAGCAGCTTTGACTTGCCCTACGAGCAGTACTTC.

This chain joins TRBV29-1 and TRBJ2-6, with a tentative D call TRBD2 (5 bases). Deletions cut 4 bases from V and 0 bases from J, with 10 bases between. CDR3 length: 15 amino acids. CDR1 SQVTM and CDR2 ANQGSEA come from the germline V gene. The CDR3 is CSVVLRDSGANVLTF. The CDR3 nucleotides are TGCAGCGTTGTTTTGAGGGACTCTGGGGCCAACGTCCTGACTTTC.

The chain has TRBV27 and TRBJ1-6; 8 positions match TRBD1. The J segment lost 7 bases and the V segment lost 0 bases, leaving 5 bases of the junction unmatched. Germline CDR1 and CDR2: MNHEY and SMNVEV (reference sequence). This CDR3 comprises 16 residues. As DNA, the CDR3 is TGTGCCAGCAGTTTATCGTGGGCAGGGGGCAATTCACCCCTCCACTTT. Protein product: CASSLSWAGGNSPLHF.

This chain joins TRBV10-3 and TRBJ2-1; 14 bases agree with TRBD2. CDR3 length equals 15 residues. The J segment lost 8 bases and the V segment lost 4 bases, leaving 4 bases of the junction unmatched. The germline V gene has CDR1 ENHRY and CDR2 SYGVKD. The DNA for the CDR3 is TGTGCCATCAGTGGACTAGCGGGAGGGCCTTATGAGCAGTTCTTC. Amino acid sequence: CAISGLAGGPYEQFF.

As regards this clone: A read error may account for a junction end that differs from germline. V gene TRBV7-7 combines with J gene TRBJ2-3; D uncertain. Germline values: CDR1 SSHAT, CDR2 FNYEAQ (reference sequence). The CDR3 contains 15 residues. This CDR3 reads CASSLEPPPADTQYF. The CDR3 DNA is TGTGCTAGCAGCTTAGAACCCCCCCCAGCAGATACGCAGTATTTT.

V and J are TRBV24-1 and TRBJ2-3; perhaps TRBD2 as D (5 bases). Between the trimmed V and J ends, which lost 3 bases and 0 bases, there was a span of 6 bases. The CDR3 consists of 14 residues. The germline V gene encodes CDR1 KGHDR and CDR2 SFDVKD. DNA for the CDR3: TGTGCCACCAGTGATCGGAGGAGCACAGATACGCAGTATTTT. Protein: CATSDRRSTDTQYF.

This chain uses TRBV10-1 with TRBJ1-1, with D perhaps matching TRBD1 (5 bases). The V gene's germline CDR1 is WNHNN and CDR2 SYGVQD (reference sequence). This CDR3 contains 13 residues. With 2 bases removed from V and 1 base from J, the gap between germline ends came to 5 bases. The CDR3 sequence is CASSETGNTEAFF. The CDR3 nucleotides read TGCGCCAGCAGTGAGACAGGGAACACTGAAGCTTTCTTT.

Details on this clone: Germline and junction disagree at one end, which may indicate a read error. This CDR3 is CAWSVMQINEKLFF. The CDR3, as DNA: TGCGCCTGGAGTGTAATGCAGATTAATGAAAAACTGTTTTTT. The chain employs TRBV30 and TRBJ1-4; D is uncertain. CDR3 length: 14 amino acids. Looked up from germline, CDR1 is GTSNPN and CDR2 is SVGIG (reference sequence).

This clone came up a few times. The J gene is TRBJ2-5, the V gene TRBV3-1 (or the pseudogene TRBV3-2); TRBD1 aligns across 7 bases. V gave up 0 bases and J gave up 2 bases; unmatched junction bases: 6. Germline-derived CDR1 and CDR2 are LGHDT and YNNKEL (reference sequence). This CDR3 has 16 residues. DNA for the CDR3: TGTGCCAGCAGCCAAGATCTCGGGACAGAACAAGAGACCCAGTACTTC. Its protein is CASSQDLGTEQETQYF.

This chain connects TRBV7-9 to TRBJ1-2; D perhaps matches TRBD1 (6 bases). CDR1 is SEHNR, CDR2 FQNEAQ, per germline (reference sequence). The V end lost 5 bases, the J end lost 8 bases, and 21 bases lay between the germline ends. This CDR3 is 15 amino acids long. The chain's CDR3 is CASSLPNSQGRGYTF. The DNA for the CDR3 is TGTGCCAGCAGCCTACCAAATAGTCAGGGGAGAGGCTACACCTTC. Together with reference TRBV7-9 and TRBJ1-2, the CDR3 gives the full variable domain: DTGVSQNPRHKITKRGQNVTFRCDPISEHNRLYWYRQTLGQGPEFLTYFQNEAQLEKSRLLSDRFSAERPKGSFSTLEIQRTEQGDSAMYLCASSLPNSQGRGYTFGSGTRLTVV.

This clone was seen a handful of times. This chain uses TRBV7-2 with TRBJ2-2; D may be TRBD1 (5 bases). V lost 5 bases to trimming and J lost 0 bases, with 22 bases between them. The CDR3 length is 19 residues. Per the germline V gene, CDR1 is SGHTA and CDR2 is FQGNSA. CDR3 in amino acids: CASSNRGAASFANTGELFF. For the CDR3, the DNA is TGTGCCAGCAGCAACCGTGGGGCAGCAAGTTTCGCGAACACCGGGGAGCTGTTTTTT.